This T cell receptor beta chain was found in a study of T-cell memory formation after mild COVID-19. The CDR3 totals 16 residues. The germline V gene encodes CDR1 SGHRS and CDR2 YFSETQ. V lost 0 bases and J lost 1, with 13 bases in between. TCRdb redid the calling of the 5' RACE reads with MiXCR, one entry per CDR3 protein. The sample has under 300,000 distinct CDR3 sequences; about 17% are singletons. This sequence originates from a man younger than 30 who had mild COVID-19 (a few samples of this study predate the infection). Cell type and time point are not known. The chain employs TRBV5-1 and TRBJ1-1, with a weak D call TRBD1 (6 bases). The material sequenced was PBMCs or a T cell subset sorted from them (not recorded which). CDR3 nucleotides: TGCGCCAGCAGCTTGGCCATCGGAGGGGGGAACACTGAAGCTTTCTTT. This sequence encodes CASSLAIGGGNTEAFF.